This TCR beta chain was observed in a study of blood T cell repertoires in COVID-19. Study context: There were acute and convalescent COVID-19 samples, and they came from the United States, Italy and Spain. Sources were T cells, B-cell-depleted T cells, or PBMCs; the material itself was cDNA or gDNA.

Source study methods: Using reference gene primer amplification, nucleated cell counts were estimated. Assay used: immunoSEQ multiplex PCR; TCRdb lists only in-frame clones, some missing. V and J calls and clone size come straight from that table; D and trimming were deduced from the DNA. The sample carries under 250,000 clones, around 81% recorded once. Specimen: peripheral blood. The TCR sequence derives from a woman aged 70-85 years with acute or convalescent COVID-19.

The CDR3 spells CAGKSGSTYEQYF. The CDR3 DNA follows: TGTGCCGGAAAGAGCGGATCCACCTACGAGCAGTACTTC. The rearrangement uses TRBV6-4 and TRBJ2-7; D is possibly TRBD2 (5 bases). The ends were cut back, 11 bases at V and 2 bases at J, with 16 bases in the middle. This CDR3 comprises 13 residues. Per germline, CDR1 MRHNA and CDR2 SNTAGT.